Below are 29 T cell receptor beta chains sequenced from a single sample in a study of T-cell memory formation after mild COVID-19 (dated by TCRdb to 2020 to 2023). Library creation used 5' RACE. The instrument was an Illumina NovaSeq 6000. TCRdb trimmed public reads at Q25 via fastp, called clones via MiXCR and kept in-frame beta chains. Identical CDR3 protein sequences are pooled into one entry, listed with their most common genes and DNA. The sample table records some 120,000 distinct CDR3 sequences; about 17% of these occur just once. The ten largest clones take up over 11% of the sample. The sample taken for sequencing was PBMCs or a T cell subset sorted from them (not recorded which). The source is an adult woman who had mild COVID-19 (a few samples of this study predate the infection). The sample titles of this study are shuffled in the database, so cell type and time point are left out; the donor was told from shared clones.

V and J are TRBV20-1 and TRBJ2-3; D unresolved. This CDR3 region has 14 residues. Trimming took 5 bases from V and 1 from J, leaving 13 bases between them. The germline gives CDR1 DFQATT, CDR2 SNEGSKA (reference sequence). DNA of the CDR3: TGCAGTGCTCCGCGCCCCTCAGGCACAGATACGCAGTATTTT. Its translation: CSAPRPSGTDTQYF.

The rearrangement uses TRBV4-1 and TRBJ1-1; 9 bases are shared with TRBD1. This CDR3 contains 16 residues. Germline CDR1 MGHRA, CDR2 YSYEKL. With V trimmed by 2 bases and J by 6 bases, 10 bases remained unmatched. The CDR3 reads CASSQPKTGGGPEAFF. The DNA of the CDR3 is TGCGCCAGCAGCCAACCGAAAACAGGGGGCGGCCCTGAAGCTTTCTTT.

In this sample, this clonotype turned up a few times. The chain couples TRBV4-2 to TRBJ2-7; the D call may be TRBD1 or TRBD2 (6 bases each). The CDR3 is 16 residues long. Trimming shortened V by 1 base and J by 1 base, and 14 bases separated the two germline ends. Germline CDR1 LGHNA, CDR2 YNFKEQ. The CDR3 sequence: CASSQGKGGLSYEQYF. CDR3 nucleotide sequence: TGTGCCAGCAGCCAAGGAAAGGGGGGATTATCCTACGAGCAGTACTTC.

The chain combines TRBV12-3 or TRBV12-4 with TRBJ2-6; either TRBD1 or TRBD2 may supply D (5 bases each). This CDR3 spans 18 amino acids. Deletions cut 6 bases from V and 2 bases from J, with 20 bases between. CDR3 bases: TGTGCCAGCAGCTTCCAAGCCCTCCGGGGCCCTGGGGCCAACGTCCTGACTTTC. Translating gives CASSFQALRGPGANVLTF.

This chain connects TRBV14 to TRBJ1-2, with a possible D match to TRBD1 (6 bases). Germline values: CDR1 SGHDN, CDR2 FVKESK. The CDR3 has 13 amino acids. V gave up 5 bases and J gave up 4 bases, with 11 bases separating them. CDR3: CASSVGTSYGYTF. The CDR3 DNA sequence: TGTGCCAGCAGCGTCGGGACAAGCTATGGCTACACCTTC.

In DNA form, the CDR3 reads TGTGCCAGCAGCCAACTTCCAGATACGCAGTATTTT. This translates into CASSQLPDTQYF. The V gene is TRBV4-2, the J gene TRBJ2-3; the D is unclear. Trimming took off 2 bases at V and 4 bases at J, with 4 bases between the two ends. Germline V gene sequence: CDR1 LGHNA, CDR2 YNFKEQ. The CDR3 runs to 12 residues.

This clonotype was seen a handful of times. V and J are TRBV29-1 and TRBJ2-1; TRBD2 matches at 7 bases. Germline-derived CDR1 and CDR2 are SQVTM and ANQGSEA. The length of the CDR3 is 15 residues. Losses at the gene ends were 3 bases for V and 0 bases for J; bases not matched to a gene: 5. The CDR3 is CSVDERGPSYNEQFF. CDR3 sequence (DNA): TGCAGCGTTGACGAGCGGGGCCCCTCCTACAATGAGCAGTTCTTC.

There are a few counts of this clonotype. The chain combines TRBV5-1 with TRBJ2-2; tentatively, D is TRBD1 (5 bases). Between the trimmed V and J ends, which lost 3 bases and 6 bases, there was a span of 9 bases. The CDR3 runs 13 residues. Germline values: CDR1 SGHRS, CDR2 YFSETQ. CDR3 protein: CASSSNRPGELFF. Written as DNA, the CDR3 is TGCGCCAGCAGCTCCAACAGGCCCGGGGAGCTGTTTTTT.

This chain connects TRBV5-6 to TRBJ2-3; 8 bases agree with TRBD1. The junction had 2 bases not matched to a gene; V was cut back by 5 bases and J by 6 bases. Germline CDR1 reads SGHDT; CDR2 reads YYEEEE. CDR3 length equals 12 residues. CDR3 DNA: TGTGCCAGCAGGCGGACAGGGGATACGCAGTATTTT. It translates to CASRRTGDTQYF.

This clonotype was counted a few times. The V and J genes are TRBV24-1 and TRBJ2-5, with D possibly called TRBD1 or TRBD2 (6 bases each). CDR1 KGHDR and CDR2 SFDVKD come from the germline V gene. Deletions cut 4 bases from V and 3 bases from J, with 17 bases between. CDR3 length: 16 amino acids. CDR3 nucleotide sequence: TGTGCCACCAGTGACACTGACAAGGGGGGTAAAGAGACCCAGTACTTC. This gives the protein CATSDTDKGGKETQYF.

In DNA form, the CDR3 reads TGCAGCGTTGAGGAGGGGAACTACGAGCAGTACTTC. Protein sequence: CSVEEGNYEQYF. The chain combines TRBV29-1 with TRBJ2-7, with D tentatively TRBD2 (6 bases). Per germline, CDR1 SQVTM and CDR2 ANQGSEA. The CDR3 is made up of 12 amino acids. Between the trimmed V and J ends, which lost 3 bases and 3 bases, there was a span of 9 bases.

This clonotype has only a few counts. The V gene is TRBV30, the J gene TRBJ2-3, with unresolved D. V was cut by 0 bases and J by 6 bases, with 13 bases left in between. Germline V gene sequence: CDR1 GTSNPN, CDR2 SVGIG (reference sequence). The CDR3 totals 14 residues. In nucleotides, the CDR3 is TGTGCCTGGAGTGTTGCCAGTATTGGGGATACGCAGTATTTT. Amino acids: CAWSVASIGDTQYF. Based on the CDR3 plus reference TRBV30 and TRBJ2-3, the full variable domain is SQTIHQWPATLVQPVGSPLSLECTVEGTSNPNLYWYRQAAGRGLQLLFYSVGIGQISSEVPQNLSASRPQDRQFILSSKKLLLSDSGFYLCAWSVASIGDTQYFGPGTRLTVL.

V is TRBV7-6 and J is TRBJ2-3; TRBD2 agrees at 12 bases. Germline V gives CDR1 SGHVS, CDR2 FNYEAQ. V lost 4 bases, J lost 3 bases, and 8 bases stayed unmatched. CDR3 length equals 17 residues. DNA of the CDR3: TGTGCCAGCAGCTCGGCTAAGACTAGCGGGAGTACAGATACGCAGTATTTT. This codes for CASSSAKTSGSTDTQYF.

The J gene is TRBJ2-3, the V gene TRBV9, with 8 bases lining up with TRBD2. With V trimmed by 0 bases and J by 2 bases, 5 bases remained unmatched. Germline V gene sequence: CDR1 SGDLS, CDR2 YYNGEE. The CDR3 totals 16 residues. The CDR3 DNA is TGTGCCAGCAGCGTAGAGGGCGGGAGGCCCACAGATACGCAGTATTTT. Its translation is CASSVEGGRPTDTQYF.

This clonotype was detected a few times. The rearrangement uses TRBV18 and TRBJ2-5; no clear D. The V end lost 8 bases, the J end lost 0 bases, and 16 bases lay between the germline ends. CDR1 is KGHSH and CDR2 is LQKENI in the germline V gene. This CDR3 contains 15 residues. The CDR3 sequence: CASKTSPQYQETQYF. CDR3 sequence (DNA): TGTGCCAGCAAAACGTCCCCCCAGTACCAAGAGACCCAGTACTTC.

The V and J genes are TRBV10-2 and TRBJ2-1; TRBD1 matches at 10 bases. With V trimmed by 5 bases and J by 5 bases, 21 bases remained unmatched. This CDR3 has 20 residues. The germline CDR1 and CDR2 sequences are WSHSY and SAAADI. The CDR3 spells CASSSTAGTGAPNGNNEQFF. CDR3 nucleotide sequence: TGCGCCAGCAGTTCCACAGCCGGGACAGGGGCTCCAAACGGGAACAATGAGCAGTTCTTC.

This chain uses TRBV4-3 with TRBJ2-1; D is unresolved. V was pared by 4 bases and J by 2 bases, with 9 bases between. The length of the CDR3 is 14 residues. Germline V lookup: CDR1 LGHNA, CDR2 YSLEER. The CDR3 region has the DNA TGCGCCAGCAGCCGACTGGAGCCCTACAATGAGCAGTTCTTC. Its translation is CASSRLEPYNEQFF.

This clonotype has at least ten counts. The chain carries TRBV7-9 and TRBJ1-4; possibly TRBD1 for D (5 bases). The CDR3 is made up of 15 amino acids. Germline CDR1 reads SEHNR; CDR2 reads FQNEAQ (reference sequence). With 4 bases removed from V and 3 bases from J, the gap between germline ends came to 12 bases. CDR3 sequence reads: CASSSHRNPNEKLFF. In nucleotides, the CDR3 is TGTGCCAGCAGCTCACACAGGAATCCTAATGAAAAACTGTTTTTT.

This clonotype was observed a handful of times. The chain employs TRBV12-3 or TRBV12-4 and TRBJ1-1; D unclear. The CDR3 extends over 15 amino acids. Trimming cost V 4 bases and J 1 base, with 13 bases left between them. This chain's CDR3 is CASSSAWTGNTEAFF. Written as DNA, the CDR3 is TGTGCCAGCAGTTCGGCCTGGACGGGGAACACTGAAGCTTTCTTT.

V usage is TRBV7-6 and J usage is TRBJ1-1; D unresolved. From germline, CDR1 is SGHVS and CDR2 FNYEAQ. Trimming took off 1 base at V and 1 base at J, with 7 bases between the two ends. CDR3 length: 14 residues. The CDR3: CASSLGKGNTEAFF. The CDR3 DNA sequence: TGTGCCAGCAGCTTAGGTAAGGGGAACACTGAAGCTTTCTTT.

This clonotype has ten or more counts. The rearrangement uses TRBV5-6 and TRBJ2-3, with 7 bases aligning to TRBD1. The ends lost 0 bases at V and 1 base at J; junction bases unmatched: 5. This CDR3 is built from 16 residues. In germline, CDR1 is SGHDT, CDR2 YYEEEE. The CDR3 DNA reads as TGTGCCAGCAGCTTGGAAAGGGGGCCGGGCACAGATACGCAGTATTTT. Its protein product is CASSLERGPGTDTQYF.

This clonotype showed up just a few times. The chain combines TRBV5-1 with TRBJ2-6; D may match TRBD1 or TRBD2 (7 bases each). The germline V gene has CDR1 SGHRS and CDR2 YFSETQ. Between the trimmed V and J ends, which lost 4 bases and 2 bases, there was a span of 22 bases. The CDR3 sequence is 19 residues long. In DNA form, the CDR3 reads TGCGCCAGCAGCCCCTCGAGGGGGCAGGGAGGGCCTGGGGCCAACGTCCTGACTTTC. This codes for CASSPSRGQGGPGANVLTF. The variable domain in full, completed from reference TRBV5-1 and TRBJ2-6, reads KAGVTQTPRYLIKTRGQQVTLSCSPISGHRSVSWYQQTPGQGLQFLFEYFSETQRNKGNFPGRFSGRQFSNSRSEMNVSTLELGDSALYLCASSPSRGQGGPGANVLTFGAGSRLTVL.

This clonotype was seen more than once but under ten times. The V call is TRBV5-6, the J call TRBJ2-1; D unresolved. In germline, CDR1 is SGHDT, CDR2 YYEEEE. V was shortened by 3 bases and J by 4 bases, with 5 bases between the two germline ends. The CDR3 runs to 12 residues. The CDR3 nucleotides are TGTGCCAGCAGCTCCAGGTACAATGAGCAGTTCTTC. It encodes CASSSRYNEQFF.

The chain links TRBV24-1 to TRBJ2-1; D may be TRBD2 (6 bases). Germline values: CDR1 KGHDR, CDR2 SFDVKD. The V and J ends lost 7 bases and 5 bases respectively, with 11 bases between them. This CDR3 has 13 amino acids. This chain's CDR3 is CATSGGLDNEQFF. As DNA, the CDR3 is TGTGCCACCAGCGGGGGTCTTGACAATGAGCAGTTCTTC.

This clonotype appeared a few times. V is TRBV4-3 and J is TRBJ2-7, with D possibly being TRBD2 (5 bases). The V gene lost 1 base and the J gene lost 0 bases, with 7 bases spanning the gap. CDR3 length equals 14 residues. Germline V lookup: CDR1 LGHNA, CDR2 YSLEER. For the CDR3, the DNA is TGCGCCAGCAGCCAAGCTCGGGGCTCCTACGAGCAGTACTTC. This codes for CASSQARGSYEQYF.

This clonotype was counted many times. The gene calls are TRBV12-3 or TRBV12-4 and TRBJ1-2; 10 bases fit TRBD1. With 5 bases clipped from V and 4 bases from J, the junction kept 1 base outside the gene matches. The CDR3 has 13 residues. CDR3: CASSGTGAYGYTF. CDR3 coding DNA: TGTGCCAGCAGTGGGACAGGGGCCTATGGCTACACCTTC.

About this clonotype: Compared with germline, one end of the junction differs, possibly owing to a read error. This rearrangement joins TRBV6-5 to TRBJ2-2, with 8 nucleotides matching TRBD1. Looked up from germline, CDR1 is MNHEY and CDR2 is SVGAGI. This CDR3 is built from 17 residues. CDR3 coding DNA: TGTGCCAGCAGTTACGGGACCCGACAGGGGAGGACCGGGGAGCTGATTTTT. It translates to CASSYGTRQGRTGELIF.

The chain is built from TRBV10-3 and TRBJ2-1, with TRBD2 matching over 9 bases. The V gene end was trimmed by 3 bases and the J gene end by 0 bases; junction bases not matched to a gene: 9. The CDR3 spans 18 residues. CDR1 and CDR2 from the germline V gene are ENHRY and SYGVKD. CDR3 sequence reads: CAISESPLAGSSYNEQFF. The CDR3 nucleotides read TGTGCCATCAGTGAAAGTCCCCTAGCGGGAAGCTCCTACAATGAGCAGTTCTTC.

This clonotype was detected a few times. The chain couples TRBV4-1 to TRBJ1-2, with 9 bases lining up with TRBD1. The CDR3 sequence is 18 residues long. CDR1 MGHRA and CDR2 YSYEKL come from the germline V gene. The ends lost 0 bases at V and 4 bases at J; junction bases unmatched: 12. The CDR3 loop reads CASSQDGSTGGISYGYTF. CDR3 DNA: TGCGCCAGCAGCCAAGATGGATCTACAGGGGGCATATCCTATGGCTACACCTTC.